Below, 2 T cell receptor beta chains from the same sample are listed, as sequenced in a study of cytomegalovirus exposure and HLA in healthy donors. Researchers ran the PCR with 60 Vbeta and 13 Jbeta primers. The repertoire was sequenced with immunoSEQ multiplex PCR; TCRdb's copy has only in-frame clones and lacks some. The profile shows 100,000 to 140,000 clones, 55% to 85% of them singletons. Sequencing used PBMCs. These receptors were obtained from a young man in good health and CMV-seronegative.

The CDR3 sequence is CASSESSSIREQYF. The CDR3, as DNA: TGTGCCAGCAGTGAAAGTTCGAGTATCCGCGAGCAGTACTTC. V gene TRBV6-1 combines with J gene TRBJ2-7; no clear D gene. The CDR3 has 14 residues. Germline V gene sequence: CDR1 MNHNS, CDR2 SASEGT. V was shortened by 2 bases and J by 6 bases, with 14 bases between the two germline ends.

This clone was counted many times. The chain has TRBV28 and TRBJ1-3; TRBD1 is a possible D gene (6 bases). Between the trimmed V and J ends, which lost 6 bases and 0 bases, there was a span of 6 bases. The germline gives CDR1 MDHEN, CDR2 SYDVKM. The CDR3 is 13 residues long. The CDR3 loop is CASRDSSGNTIYF. The CDR3 bases are TGTGCCAGCAGGGACAGCTCTGGAAACACCATATATTTT.